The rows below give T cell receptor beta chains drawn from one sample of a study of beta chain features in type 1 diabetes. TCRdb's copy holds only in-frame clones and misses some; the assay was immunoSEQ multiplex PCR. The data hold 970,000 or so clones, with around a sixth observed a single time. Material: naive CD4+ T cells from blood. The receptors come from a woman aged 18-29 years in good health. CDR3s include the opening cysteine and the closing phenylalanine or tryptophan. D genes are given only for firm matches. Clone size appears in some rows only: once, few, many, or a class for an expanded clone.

CDR3 DNA: TGCGCCAGCAGCCCCAGGGGGTCGGCCAGCACAGATACGCAGTATTTT
CDR3 protein: CASSPRGSASTDTQYF
D gene: TRBD1
clone size: few
V gene: TRBV5-1
J gene: TRBJ2-3

CDR3 DNA: TGTGCCAGCAGGTACAGGGAGGGCGCAGATACGCAGTATTTT
CDR3 protein: CASRYREGADTQYF
D gene: .
clone size: .
V gene: TRBV2
J gene: TRBJ2-3

CDR3 DNA: TGTGCCAGCATTACCCGGACAGGAAACTATGGCTACACCTTC
CDR3 protein: CASITRTGNYGYTF
D gene: TRBD1
clone size: few
V gene: TRBV6-5
J gene: TRBJ1-2

CDR3 DNA: TGTGCCAGCAGGCCGACAGGGGGCCGGCCTAACACTGAAGCTTTCTTT
CDR3 protein: CASRPTGGRPNTEAFF
D gene: TRBD1
clone size: .
V gene: TRBV6-4
J gene: TRBJ1-1

CDR3 DNA: TGCAGTGCTGGACGGAGCACTGAAGCTTTCTTT
CDR3 protein: CSAGRSTEAFF
D gene: .
clone size: .
V gene: TRBV20-1
J gene: TRBJ1-1

CDR3 DNA: TGCAGCGCCCGCGGACAGGGATCCTACGAGCAGTACTTC
CDR3 protein: CSARGQGSYEQYF
D gene: TRBD1
clone size: .
V gene: TRBV29-1
J gene: TRBJ2-7

CDR3 DNA: TGTGCCAGCAGCCCGCGAAGGATACAAGAGACCCAGTACTTC
CDR3 protein: CASSPRRIQETQYF
D gene: .
clone size: .
V gene: TRBV7-2
J gene: TRBJ2-5

CDR3 DNA: TGTGCCAGCAGCCCAGGGGACCGGGAGACCCAGTACTTC
CDR3 protein: CASSPGDRETQYF
D gene: .
clone size: few
V gene: TRBV28
J gene: TRBJ2-5

CDR3 DNA: TGTGCCAGCAGCTCAGCAGGACTAGCGGGCTACAATGAGCAGTTCTTC
CDR3 protein: CASSSAGLAGYNEQFF
D gene: TRBD2
clone size: .
V gene: TRBV7-2
J gene: TRBJ2-1

CDR3 DNA: TGTGCCAGCAGGATGACAGGGATCCTAGGGAGTGCCTACGAGCAGTACTTC
CDR3 protein: CASRMTGILGSAYEQYF
D gene: TRBD1
clone size: few
V gene: TRBV27
J gene: TRBJ2-7

CDR3 DNA: TGTGCCAGCAGTGACCTCTATGGCTACACCTTC
CDR3 protein: CASSDLYGYTF
D gene: .
clone size: few
V gene: TRBV6-1
J gene: TRBJ1-2

CDR3 DNA: TGTGCTAGTGGTTCATGGACCGGGACTAGCGACTACGAGCAGTACTTC
CDR3 protein: CASGSWTGTSDYEQYF
D gene: TRBD2
clone size: few
V gene: TRBV12-5
J gene: TRBJ2-7

CDR3 DNA: TGTGCTAGTGGACTAGCGGGAGGTTCGGAAGAGACCCAGTACTTC
CDR3 protein: CASGLAGGSEETQYF
D gene: TRBD2
clone size: .
V gene: TRBV12-5
J gene: TRBJ2-5

CDR3 DNA: TGTGCCAGCAGCTTATCGACAGATACGCAGTATTTT
CDR3 protein: CASSLSTDTQYF
D gene: .
clone size: few
V gene: TRBV7-9
J gene: TRBJ2-3

CDR3 DNA: TGTGCCAGCAGTTCTAGCGGGGGGTACAATGAGCAGTTCTTC
CDR3 protein: CASSSSGGYNEQFF
D gene: TRBD2
clone size: .
V gene: TRBV28
J gene: TRBJ2-1

CDR3 DNA: TGCAGTGCTAGCAGGGTTCCGGCCTTC
CDR3 protein: CSASRVPAF
D gene: .
clone size: few
V gene: TRBV20-1
J gene: TRBJ2-7

CDR3 DNA: TGTGCCAGCAGAAAACCCGGAGGGCCGGTCTACGAGCAGTACTTC
CDR3 protein: CASRKPGGPVYEQYF
D gene: .
clone size: few
V gene: TRBV6-5
J gene: TRBJ2-7

CDR3 DNA: TGTGCCAGCAGTTTAATGGGCGTCCCAGAGCAGTACTTC
CDR3 protein: CASSLMGVPEQYF
D gene: .
clone size: .
V gene: TRBV28
J gene: TRBJ2-7

CDR3 DNA: TGTGCCACCAGCAGTCCGGAGGGCACAGATACGCAGTATTTT
CDR3 protein: CATSSPEGTDTQYF
D gene: .
clone size: .
V gene: TRBV15
J gene: TRBJ2-3

CDR3 DNA: TGCGCCAGCAGTCTGGGACAACTTTCCGGGGAGCTGTTTTTT
CDR3 protein: CASSLGQLSGELFF
D gene: .
clone size: .
V gene: TRBV23-1
J gene: TRBJ2-2

CDR3 DNA: TGTGCCAGCAGCTTGGCGGGAGGTCGGGTTTATGGAACAGATACGCAGTATTTT
CDR3 protein: CASSLAGGRVYGTDTQYF
D gene: TRBD2
clone size: .
V gene: TRBV5-4
J gene: TRBJ2-3

CDR3 DNA: TGTGCCAGCAGGTCCGGGACAGGATCCTACGAGCAGTACTTC
CDR3 protein: CASRSGTGSYEQYF
D gene: TRBD1
clone size: .
V gene: TRBV28
J gene: TRBJ2-7

CDR3 DNA: TGCAGCGTTGAACTAGCGGGAGGCGGGTATACGCAGTATTTT
CDR3 protein: CSVELAGGGYTQYF
D gene: TRBD2
clone size: few
V gene: TRBV29-1
J gene: TRBJ2-3

CDR3 DNA: TGTGCCAGCAGCTTTGGTGACACGATCTACGAGCAGTACTTC
CDR3 protein: CASSFGDTIYEQYF
D gene: .
clone size: .
V gene: TRBV7-9
J gene: TRBJ2-7

CDR3 DNA: TGTGCCATCGCCAACTCCTACGAGCAGTACTTC
CDR3 protein: CAIANSYEQYF
D gene: .
clone size: .
V gene: TRBV10-3
J gene: TRBJ2-7

CDR3 DNA: TGTGCCAGCAGTTACCTACCGGCAGGGCAGCTGTTTTTT
CDR3 protein: CASSYLPAGQLFF
D gene: .
clone size: .
V gene: TRBV6-5
J gene: TRBJ1-4

CDR3 DNA: TGTGCCAGCAGTGAACTCAGGGTGGGAGGAGGCTACACCTTC
CDR3 protein: CASSELRVGGGYTF
D gene: .
clone size: .
V gene: TRBV25-1
J gene: TRBJ1-2

CDR3 DNA: TGTGCCAGCAGCCCGGACAGGCGCTACTCTGGAAACACCATATATTTT
CDR3 protein: CASSPDRRYSGNTIYF
D gene: TRBD1
clone size: .
V gene: TRBV27
J gene: TRBJ1-3

CDR3 DNA: TGTGCCAGCAGGCAGGGTCAGCGGGAGACCCAGTACTTC
CDR3 protein: CASRQGQRETQYF
D gene: .
clone size: .
V gene: TRBV28
J gene: TRBJ2-5

CDR3 DNA: TGTGCCAGCAGTTACTCGGACTCCCCATCCTACAATGAGCAGTTCTTC
CDR3 protein: CASSYSDSPSYNEQFF
D gene: .
clone size: .
V gene: TRBV6-6
J gene: TRBJ2-1

CDR3 DNA: TGTGCCAGCAGCCATAAGCCTTCCGGGGGGCGCGGACAGCCCCAGCATTTT
CDR3 protein: CASSHKPSGGRGQPQHF
D gene: .
clone size: .
V gene: TRBV7-9
J gene: TRBJ1-5

CDR3 DNA: TGTGCCAGCAGCTTAGCTGGTAGCGCATCCTACAATGAGCAGTTCTTC
CDR3 protein: CASSLAGSASYNEQFF
D gene: .
clone size: .
V gene: TRBV7-9
J gene: TRBJ2-1

CDR3 DNA: TGCAGTGCTAGAGATCACACGGGTCAAGGATTC
CDR3 protein: CSARDHTGQGF
D gene: .
clone size: few
V gene: TRBV20-1
J gene: TRBJ2-7

CDR3 DNA: TGTGCCAGCAGTTGGGCAGATACGCAGTATTTT
CDR3 protein: CASSWADTQYF
D gene: .
clone size: .
V gene: TRBV7-8
J gene: TRBJ2-3

CDR3 DNA: TGTGCCAGCAGCGTAGTTGGCAGCACAGATACGCAGTATTTT
CDR3 protein: CASSVVGSTDTQYF
D gene: .
clone size: .
V gene: TRBV9
J gene: TRBJ2-3

CDR3 DNA: TGTGCCAGCAGCTTGACCGGACAGGACTATGGCTACACCTTC
CDR3 protein: CASSLTGQDYGYTF
D gene: TRBD1
clone size: once
V gene: TRBV5-6
J gene: TRBJ1-2

CDR3 DNA: TGTGCCAGCTCCCCGGGACAGGGGCGATACAATGAGCAGTTCTTC
CDR3 protein: CASSPGQGRYNEQFF
D gene: TRBD1
clone size: .
V gene: TRBV18
J gene: TRBJ2-1

CDR3 DNA: TGTGCCAACTCGCGGCTCAGCACAGATACGCAGTATTTT
CDR3 protein: CANSRLSTDTQYF
D gene: .
clone size: few
V gene: TRBV2
J gene: TRBJ2-3

CDR3 DNA: TGTGCCAGCAGCAAGGCCGGGACTAGCATACTGAGCTCCTACAATGAGCAGTTCTTC
CDR3 protein: CASSKAGTSILSSYNEQFF
D gene: TRBD2
clone size: few
V gene: TRBV4-2
J gene: TRBJ2-1

CDR3 DNA: TGTGCCAGCAGCCGACGGAGACAGGGCCCGCTGGAGAGGGAAAAACTGTTTTTT
CDR3 protein: CASSRRRQGPLEREKLFF
D gene: TRBD1
clone size: few
V gene: TRBV7-2
J gene: TRBJ1-4

CDR3 DNA: TGTGCCGGCCGGACTAGCGGAGACGGACGCTCCTACGAGCAGTACTTC
CDR3 protein: CAGRTSGDGRSYEQYF
D gene: TRBD2
clone size: .
V gene: TRBV2
J gene: TRBJ2-7

CDR3 DNA: TGTGCCAGCAGCTTAGGACCGGGGCCTGGTCAAAACATTCAGTACTTC
CDR3 protein: CASSLGPGPGQNIQYF
D gene: .
clone size: .
V gene: TRBV7-6
J gene: TRBJ2-4

CDR3 DNA: TGCGCCAGCAGCCTGAGGACAGCCGACTCTGGGGCCAACGTCCTGACTTTC
CDR3 protein: CASSLRTADSGANVLTF
D gene: .
clone size: .
V gene: TRBV4-1
J gene: TRBJ2-6

CDR3 DNA: TGTGCCAGCCGTCCGGGACTAGCGGCAGATACGCAGTATTTT
CDR3 protein: CASRPGLAADTQYF
D gene: TRBD2
clone size: .
V gene: TRBV25-1
J gene: TRBJ2-3

CDR3 DNA: TGTGCCAGCAGCTTAGTACAGGGAATACGGTCTGATCACGAGCAGTACTTC
CDR3 protein: CASSLVQGIRSDHEQYF
D gene: .
clone size: few
V gene: TRBV5-4
J gene: TRBJ2-7

CDR3 DNA: TGTGCCACCAGCGGAAGATACAGGGGGTACACCGGGGAGCTGTTTTTT
CDR3 protein: CATSGRYRGYTGELFF
D gene: TRBD1
clone size: .
V gene: TRBV15
J gene: TRBJ2-2

CDR3 DNA: TGCGCCAGCGAACCGGGACAGGGGAACACTGAAGCTTTCTTT
CDR3 protein: CASEPGQGNTEAFF
D gene: TRBD1
clone size: .
V gene: TRBV5-1
J gene: TRBJ1-1

CDR3 DNA: TGTGCCAGTAGCAGAGGCCTACCGCTTGGTGTAGGGCAGTTCTTC
CDR3 protein: CASSRGLPLGVGQFF
D gene: .
clone size: few
V gene: TRBV19
J gene: TRBJ2-1

CDR3 DNA: TGTGCCAGCGGAACAGGGTCAGCCTACGAGCAGTACTTC
CDR3 protein: CASGTGSAYEQYF
D gene: .
clone size: .
V gene: TRBV25-1
J gene: TRBJ2-7

CDR3 DNA: TGTGCCAGCAGCGACCGTCTGACCGGGGCCAACGTCCTGACTTTC
CDR3 protein: CASSDRLTGANVLTF
D gene: .
clone size: .
V gene: TRBV11-2
J gene: TRBJ2-6

CDR3 DNA: TGTGCCAGCATGCCCCTCCCTTTAGTCTACAATGAGCAGTTCTTC
CDR3 protein: CASMPLPLVYNEQFF
D gene: .
clone size: few
V gene: TRBV2
J gene: TRBJ2-1

CDR3 DNA: TGTGCCAGCAGCGACCGGGACGGAATTAATGAAAAACTGTTTTTT
CDR3 protein: CASSDRDGINEKLFF
D gene: .
clone size: few
V gene: TRBV28
J gene: TRBJ1-4

CDR3 DNA: TGTGCCAGCAGCCAAGATCGCCTCCGAACGAACACCGGGGAGCTGTTTTTT
CDR3 protein: CASSQDRLRTNTGELFF
D gene: .
clone size: .
V gene: TRBV4-2
J gene: TRBJ2-2

CDR3 DNA: TGTGCCAGCTCCCGAGCCTACGAGCAGTACTTC
CDR3 protein: CASSRAYEQYF
D gene: .
clone size: few
V gene: TRBV2
J gene: TRBJ2-7